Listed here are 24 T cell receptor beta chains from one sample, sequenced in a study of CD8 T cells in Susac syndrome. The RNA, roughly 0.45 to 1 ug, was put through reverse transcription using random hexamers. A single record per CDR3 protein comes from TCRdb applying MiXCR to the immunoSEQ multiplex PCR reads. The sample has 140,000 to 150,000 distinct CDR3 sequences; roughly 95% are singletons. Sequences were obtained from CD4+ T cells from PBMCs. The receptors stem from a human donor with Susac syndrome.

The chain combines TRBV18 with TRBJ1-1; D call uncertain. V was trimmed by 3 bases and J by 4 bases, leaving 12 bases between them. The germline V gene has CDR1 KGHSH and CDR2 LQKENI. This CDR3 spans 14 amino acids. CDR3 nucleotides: TGTGCCAGCTCACCTGTGGGCCGGGGCACTGAAGCTTTCTTT. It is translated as CASSPVGRGTEAFF. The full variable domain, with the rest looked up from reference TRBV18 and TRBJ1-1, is NAGVMQNPRHLVRRRGQEARLRCSPMKGHSHVYWYRQLPEEGLKFMVYLQKENIIDESGMPKERFSAEFPKEGPSILRIQQVVRGDSAAYFCASSPVGRGTEAFFGQGTRLTVV.

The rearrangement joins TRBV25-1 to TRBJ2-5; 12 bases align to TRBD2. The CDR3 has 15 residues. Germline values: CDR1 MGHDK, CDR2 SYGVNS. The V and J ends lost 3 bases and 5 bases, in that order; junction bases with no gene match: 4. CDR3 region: CASSDASGRGETQYF. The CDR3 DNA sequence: TGTGCCAGCAGTGATGCTAGCGGGAGGGGGGAGACCCAGTACTTC.

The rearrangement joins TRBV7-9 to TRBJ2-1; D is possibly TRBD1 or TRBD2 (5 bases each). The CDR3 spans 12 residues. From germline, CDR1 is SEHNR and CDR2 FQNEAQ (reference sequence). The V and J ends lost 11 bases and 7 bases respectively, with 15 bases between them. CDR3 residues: CAGRRDQNEQFF. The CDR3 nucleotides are TGTGCCGGACGACGGGACCAGAATGAGCAGTTCTTC.

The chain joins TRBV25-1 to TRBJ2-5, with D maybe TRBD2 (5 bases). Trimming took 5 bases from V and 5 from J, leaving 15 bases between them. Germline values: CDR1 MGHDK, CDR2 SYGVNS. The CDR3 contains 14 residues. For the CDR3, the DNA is TGTGCCAGCAGTCTATCGGGGTTTTGGGAGACCCAGTACTTC. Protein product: CASSLSGFWETQYF.

The CDR3 region is CSARDQALLAGGLNEQFF. The CDR3 nucleotides read TGCAGTGCTAGAGATCAGGCCCTTCTAGCGGGGGGTTTGAATGAGCAGTTCTTC. The chain employs TRBV20-1 and TRBJ2-1; 11 bases are a match to TRBD2. Germline CDR1 DFQATT, CDR2 SNEGSKA (reference sequence). The CDR3 extends over 18 amino acids. Losses at the gene ends were 0 bases for V and 7 bases for J; bases not matched to a gene: 14.

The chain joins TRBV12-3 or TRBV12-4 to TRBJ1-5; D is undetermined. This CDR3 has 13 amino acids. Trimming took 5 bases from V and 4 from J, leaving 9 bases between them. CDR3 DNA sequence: TGTGCCAGCAGTGTGGGCCAAAATCAGCCCCAGCATTTT. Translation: CASSVGQNQPQHF.

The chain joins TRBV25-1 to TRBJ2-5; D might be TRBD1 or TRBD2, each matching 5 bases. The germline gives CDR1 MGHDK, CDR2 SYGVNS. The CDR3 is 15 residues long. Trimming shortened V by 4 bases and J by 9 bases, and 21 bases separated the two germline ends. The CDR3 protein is CASSVPGSNQGAQYF. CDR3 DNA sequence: TGTGCCAGCAGTGTTCCGGGATCAAACCAGGGTGCCCAGTACTTC.

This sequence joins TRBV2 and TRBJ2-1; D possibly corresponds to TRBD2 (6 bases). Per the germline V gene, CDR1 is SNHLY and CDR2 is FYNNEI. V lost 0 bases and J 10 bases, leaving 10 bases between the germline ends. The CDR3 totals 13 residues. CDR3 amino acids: CASSEALRGEQFF. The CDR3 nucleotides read TGTGCCAGCAGTGAAGCGCTTCGGGGGGAGCAGTTCTTC.

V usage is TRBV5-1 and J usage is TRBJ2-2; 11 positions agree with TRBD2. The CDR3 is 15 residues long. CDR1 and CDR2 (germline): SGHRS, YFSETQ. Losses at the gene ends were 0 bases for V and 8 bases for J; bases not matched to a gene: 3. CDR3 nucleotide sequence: TGCGCCAGCAGCTTGGTACTAGCGGGAGCTGGGGAGCTGTTTTTT. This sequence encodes CASSLVLAGAGELFF.

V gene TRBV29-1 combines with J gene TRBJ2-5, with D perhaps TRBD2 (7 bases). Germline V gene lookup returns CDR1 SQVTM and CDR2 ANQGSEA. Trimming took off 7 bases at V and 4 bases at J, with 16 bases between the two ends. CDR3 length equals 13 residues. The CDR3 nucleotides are TGCAGCGCCTTCGCGGGGGCAGGAGAGACCCAGTACTTC. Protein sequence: CSAFAGAGETQYF.

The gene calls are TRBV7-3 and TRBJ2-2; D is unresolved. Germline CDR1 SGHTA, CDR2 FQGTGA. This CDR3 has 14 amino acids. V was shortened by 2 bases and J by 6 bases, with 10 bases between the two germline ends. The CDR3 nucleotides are TGTGCCAGCAGCTTATCGGGCGGCGCCGGGGAGCTGTTTTTT. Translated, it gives CASSLSGGAGELFF.

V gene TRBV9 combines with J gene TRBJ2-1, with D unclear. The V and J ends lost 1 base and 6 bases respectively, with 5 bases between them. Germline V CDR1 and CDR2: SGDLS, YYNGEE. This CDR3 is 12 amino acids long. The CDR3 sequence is CASSVSRNEQFF. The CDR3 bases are TGTGCCAGCAGCGTAAGCCGCAATGAGCAGTTCTTC.

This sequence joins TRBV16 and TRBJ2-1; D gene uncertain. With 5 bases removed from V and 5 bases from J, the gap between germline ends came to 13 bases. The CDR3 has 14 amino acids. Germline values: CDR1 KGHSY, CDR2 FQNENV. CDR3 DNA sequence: TGTGCCAGCAGCGAAAGTAGTATTAACAATGAGCAGTTCTTC. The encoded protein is CASSESSINNEQFF. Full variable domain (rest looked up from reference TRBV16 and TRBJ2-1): GEEVAQTPKHLVRGEGQKAKLYCAPIKGHSYVFWYQQVLKNEFKFLISFQNENVFDETGMPKERFSAKCLPNSPCSLEIQATKLEDSAVYFCASSESSINNEQFFGPGTRLTVL.

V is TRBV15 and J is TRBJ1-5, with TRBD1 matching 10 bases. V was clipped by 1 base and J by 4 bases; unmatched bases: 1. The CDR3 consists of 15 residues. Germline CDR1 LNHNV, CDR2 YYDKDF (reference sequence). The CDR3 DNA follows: TGTGCCACCAGCAGAGGGGGACAGGGGAATCAGCCCCAGCATTTT. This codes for CATSRGGQGNQPQHF.

The CDR3 spells CASSSPLRAGANVLTF. DNA of the CDR3: TGTGCCAGCAGTTCCCCACTCCGTGCTGGGGCCAACGTCCTGACTTTC. The gene calls are TRBV28 and TRBJ2-6, with D unresolved. The germline gives CDR1 MDHEN, CDR2 SYDVKM. Trimming stripped 4 bases from V and 2 bases from J, with 12 bases between. The CDR3 covers 16 residues.

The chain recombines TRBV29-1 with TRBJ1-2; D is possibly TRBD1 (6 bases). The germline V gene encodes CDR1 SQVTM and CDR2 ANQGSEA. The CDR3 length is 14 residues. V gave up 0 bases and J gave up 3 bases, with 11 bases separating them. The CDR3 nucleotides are TGCAGCGTTGAAGAGGGGGGGCGCGACTATGGCTACACCTTC. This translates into CSVEEGGRDYGYTF.

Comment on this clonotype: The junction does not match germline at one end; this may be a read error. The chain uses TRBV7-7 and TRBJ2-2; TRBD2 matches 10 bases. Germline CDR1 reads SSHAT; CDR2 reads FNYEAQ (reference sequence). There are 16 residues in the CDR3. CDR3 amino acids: CASSLGASGSRGELFF. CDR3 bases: TGTGCTAGCAGCTTAGGTGCTAGCGGGAGTAGAGGGGAGCTGTTTTTT.

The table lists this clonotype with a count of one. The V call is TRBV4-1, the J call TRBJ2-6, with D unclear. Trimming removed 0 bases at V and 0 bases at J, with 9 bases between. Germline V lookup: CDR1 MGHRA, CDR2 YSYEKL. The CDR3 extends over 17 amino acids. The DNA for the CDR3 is TGCGCCAGCAGCCAAGAAGTCCGTGGCTCTGGGGCCAACGTCCTGACTTTC. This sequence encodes CASSQEVRGSGANVLTF.

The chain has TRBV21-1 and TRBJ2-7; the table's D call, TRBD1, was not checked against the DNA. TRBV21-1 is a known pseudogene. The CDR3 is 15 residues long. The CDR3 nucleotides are TGTGCCAGCACCAAAACAGGGAAATCGGCCTACGAGCAGTACTTC. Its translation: CASTKTGKSAYEQYF.

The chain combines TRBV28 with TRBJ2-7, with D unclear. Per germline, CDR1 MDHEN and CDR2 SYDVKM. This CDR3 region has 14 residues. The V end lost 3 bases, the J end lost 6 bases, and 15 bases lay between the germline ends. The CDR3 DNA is TGTGCCAGCAGTTTTACCGAGGCTGATAGCGAGCAGTACTTC. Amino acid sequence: CASSFTEADSEQYF.

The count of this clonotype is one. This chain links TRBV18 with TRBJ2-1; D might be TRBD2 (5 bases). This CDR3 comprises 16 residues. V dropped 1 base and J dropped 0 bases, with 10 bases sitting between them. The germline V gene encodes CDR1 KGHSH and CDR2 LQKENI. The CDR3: CASSPRTRSSYNEQFF. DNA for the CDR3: TGTGCCAGCTCACCACGAACTAGGAGCTCCTACAATGAGCAGTTCTTC.

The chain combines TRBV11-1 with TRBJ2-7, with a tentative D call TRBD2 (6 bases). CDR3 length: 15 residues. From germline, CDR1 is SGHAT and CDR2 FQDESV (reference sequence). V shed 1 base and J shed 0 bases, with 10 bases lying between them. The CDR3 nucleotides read TGTGCCAGCAGCTTAGAGAGCGGGTTCTCCTACGAGCAGTACTTC. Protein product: CASSLESGFSYEQYF. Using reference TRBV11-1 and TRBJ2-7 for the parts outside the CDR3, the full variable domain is EAEVAQSPRYKITEKSQAVAFWCDPISGHATLYWYRQILGQGPELLVQFQDESVVDDSQLPKDRFSAERLKGVDSTLKIQPAELGDSAMYLCASSLESGFSYEQYFGPGTRLTVT.

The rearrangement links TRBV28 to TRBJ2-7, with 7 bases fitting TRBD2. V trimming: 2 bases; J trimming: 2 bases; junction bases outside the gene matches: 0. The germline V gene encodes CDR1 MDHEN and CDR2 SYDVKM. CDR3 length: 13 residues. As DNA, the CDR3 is TGTGCCAGCAGTTTAGGACTAGCCTACGAGCAGTACTTC. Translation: CASSLGLAYEQYF.

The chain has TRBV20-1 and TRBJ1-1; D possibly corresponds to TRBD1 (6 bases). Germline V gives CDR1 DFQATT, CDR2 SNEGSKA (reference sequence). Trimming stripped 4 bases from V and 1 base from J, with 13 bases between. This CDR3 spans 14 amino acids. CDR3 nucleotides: TGCAGTGCTAAAAACCAACAGGGGAACACTGAAGCTTTCTTT. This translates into CSAKNQQGNTEAFF.